This T cell receptor (beta chain) is drawn from a study of beta chain features in type 1 diabetes. Overall study: Sorted cells from all samples, numbering almost 110 million, were examined.

A note on this clone: Its antigen remains unknown.

Overall study results and limits: It was possible that PCR favored shorter templates, equally so in patients and controls. Within each of all four CD4+ subsets, Type 1 diabetes patients had TCRB CDR3s that were moderately but significantly shorter.

Germline CDR1 reads MNHEY; CDR2 reads SMNVEV (reference sequence). The length of the CDR3 is 13 residues. The V gene lost 8 bases and the J gene lost 1 base, with 12 bases spanning the gap. Expressed TCRB transcripts got sequenced, as all isolated RNA was reverse transcribed. The protocol was immunoSEQ multiplex PCR, while the TCRdb copy is restricted to in-frame clones and leaves out a portion. The sample yields 200,000 to 300,000 clones, about 14% seen once. Specimen: naive CD4+ T cells from blood. This chain uses TRBV27 with TRBJ2-7, with a tentative D call TRBD1 (6 bases). The clonotype originates from a man aged 25 to 40 with type 1 diabetes. The CDR3 sequence: CASARDTSYEQYF. CDR3 sequence (DNA): TGTGCCAGCGCCCGGGACACTTCCTACGAGCAGTACTTC.